One and the same sample provided the 19 T cell receptor beta chains below, sequenced in a study of T cell repertoires in cytomegalovirus infection. MiXCR, run by TCRdb on the reads, gives a single entry per CDR3 protein. The profile shows roughly 570,000 distinct CDR3 sequences, roughly 42% of them singletons. These receptors lack a known antigen. Sequencing used cultured PBMCs, obtained from culture after CMV antigen stimulation. The receptors were sampled from a human donor in good health (CMV status not recorded). Some clones in this sample may be carry-over from other donors' samples.

CDR3 amino acids: CASSYYEDTEAFF. For the CDR3, the DNA is TGTGCCAGCAGTTACTATGAGGACACTGAAGCTTTCTTT. The rearrangement links TRBV6-5 to TRBJ1-1; the D is unclear. This CDR3 spans 13 amino acids. CDR1 MNHEY and CDR2 SVGAGI come from the germline V gene. Trimming removed 1 base from V and 3 bases from J, with 6 bases in between.

The chain employs TRBV7-8 and TRBJ1-1; D remains ambiguous. Germline V gene sequence: CDR1 SGHVS, CDR2 FQNEAQ. This CDR3 has 15 residues. V shed 5 bases and J shed 0 bases, with 13 bases lying between them. CDR3 loop: CASSPRTALNTEAFF. DNA for the CDR3: TGTGCCAGCAGCCCTCGCACCGCACTGAACACTGAAGCTTTCTTT.

The J gene is TRBJ1-5, the V gene TRBV7-2, with D tentatively TRBD1 (5 bases). The V end was cut by 1 base, the J end by 4 bases, with 14 bases between. This CDR3 has 16 residues. The germline gives CDR1 SGHTA, CDR2 FQGNSA. The CDR3 sequence: CASSLDTGTVNQPQHF. For the CDR3, the DNA is TGTGCCAGCAGCTTAGACACCGGGACCGTGAATCAGCCCCAGCATTTT.

The chain joins TRBV6-5 to TRBJ1-2; D possibly corresponds to TRBD1 (6 bases). Deletions cut 6 bases from V and 6 bases from J, with 17 bases between. CDR1 is MNHEY and CDR2 is SVGAGI in the germline V gene. This CDR3 comprises 14 residues. CDR3 sequence reads: CASSRDIIKHGYTF. In nucleotides, the CDR3 is TGTGCCAGCAGCCGGGACATTATAAAACATGGCTACACCTTC.

This chain joins TRBV6-1 and TRBJ2-2, with TRBD2 as a possible D gene (6 bases). The CDR3 contains 17 residues. CDR1 is MNHNS and CDR2 is SASEGT in the germline V gene. V lost 5 bases and J lost 0, with 16 bases in between. The CDR3 DNA follows: TGTGCCAGCAGTCCCCTGGGAGGTGTCGCGAACACCGGGGAGCTGTTTTTT. It encodes CASSPLGGVANTGELFF.

The rearrangement links TRBV6-2 or TRBV6-3 to TRBJ1-2, with D hard to call. Trimming removed 0 bases from V and 4 bases from J, with 9 bases in between. The length of the CDR3 is 14 residues. CDR1 is MNHEY and CDR2 is SVGEGT in the germline V gene. CDR3 amino acids: CASSYSSRSYGYTF. The CDR3, as DNA: TGTGCCAGCAGTTACTCGAGCCGATCCTATGGCTACACCTTC.

The chain links TRBV7-9 to TRBJ2-1; no reliable D call. With 5 bases removed from V and 4 bases from J, the gap between germline ends came to 15 bases. Germline CDR1 SEHNR, CDR2 FQNEAQ (reference sequence). This CDR3 is 15 amino acids long. CDR3 region: CASSHGPGVYNEQFF. The CDR3 DNA follows: TGTGCCAGCAGCCATGGGCCTGGAGTTTACAATGAGCAGTTCTTC. Full variable domain (missing parts from reference TRBV7-9 and TRBJ2-1): DTGVSQNPRHKITKRGQNVTFRCDPISEHNRLYWYRQTLGQGPEFLTYFQNEAQLEKSRLLSDRFSAERPKGSFSTLEIQRTEQGDSAMYLCASSHGPGVYNEQFFGPGTRLTVL.

The J gene is TRBJ2-7, the V gene TRBV10-3; a possible D gene is TRBD1 (6 bases). V lost 11 bases and J lost 1, with 18 bases in between. In germline, CDR1 is ENHRY, CDR2 SYGVKD. The CDR3 spans 14 residues. CDR3 residues: CAASGRGSSYEQYF. The CDR3 region has the DNA TGTGCCGCCAGCGGCAGGGGTTCATCCTACGAGCAGTACTTC.

This chain connects TRBV20-1 to TRBJ2-6; TRBD2 matches 11 bases. CDR1 DFQATT and CDR2 SNEGSKA come from the germline V gene (reference sequence). V trimming: 3 bases; J trimming: 2 bases; junction bases outside the gene matches: 6. The CDR3 has 17 residues. The CDR3 sequence is CSARGVSGGAGANVLTF. The CDR3, as DNA: TGCAGTGCTAGGGGGGTTAGCGGGGGGGCTGGGGCCAACGTCCTGACTTTC.

This rearrangement joins TRBV7-9 to TRBJ1-6; tentatively, D is TRBD1 (5 bases). With 6 bases removed from V and 7 bases from J, the gap between germline ends came to 16 bases. This CDR3 has 15 amino acids. Germline V gene lookup returns CDR1 SEHNR and CDR2 FQNEAQ (reference sequence). The CDR3 reads CASRATGTENSPLHF. The CDR3 DNA follows: TGTGCCAGCAGAGCCACCGGGACGGAGAATTCACCCCTCCACTTT.

J is TRBJ2-3 and V is TRBV10-3, with TRBD2 matching 9 bases. This CDR3 contains 15 residues. Per germline, CDR1 ENHRY and CDR2 SYGVKD. V lost 3 bases to trimming and J lost 7 bases; unmatched junction nucleotides: 8. The CDR3 protein is CAISENSGSDNTQYF. CDR3 coding DNA: TGTGCCATCAGTGAAAATAGCGGGAGTGATAATACGCAGTATTTT.

The chain links TRBV28 to TRBJ1-5; D gene unclear. The CDR3 is made up of 12 amino acids. CDR1 MDHEN and CDR2 SYDVKM come from the germline V gene. Between the trimmed V and J ends, which lost 4 bases and 9 bases, there was a span of 10 bases. The CDR3 loop is CASSWSTLPQHF. Written as DNA, the CDR3 is TGTGCCAGCAGTTGGTCGACCCTGCCCCAGCATTTT.

This clonotype was found once. Given the absence of the conserved phenylalanine or tryptophan at the CDR3 end, a read error is likely. Because the CDR3's place on the DNA is in doubt, the DNA is left out and the CDR3 is given as listed by TCRdb. The V gene is TRBV5-6, the J gene TRBJ2-1; the table's D call of TRBD2 was not tested on the DNA. Counting both end residues, the CDR3 totals 17 amino acids. Germline V gene data show CDR1 as SGHDT and CDR2 as YYEEEE. CDR3 loop: CASSLPSGLAGGKSKAD.

The gene calls are TRBV4-1 and TRBJ1-5; D is ambiguous. CDR1 and CDR2 from the germline V gene are MGHRA and YSYEKL. The CDR3 length is 16 residues. Trimming cost V 1 base and J 4 bases, with 14 bases left between them. CDR3 in amino acids: CASSQVGVPLNQPQHF. The CDR3 DNA reads TGCGCCAGCAGCCAAGTTGGGGTCCCCTTAAATCAGCCCCAGCATTTT.

This clonotype was recorded a few times. The junction departs from the called germline gene at one end, perhaps through a read error. The chain links TRBV7-6 to TRBJ1-3; 8 bases align to TRBD1. Germline CDR1 and CDR2: SGHVS and FNYEAQ. This CDR3 is 17 amino acids long. This CDR3 is CASSSKTGVVSRNTIYF. CDR3 sequence (DNA): TGTGCCAGCAGCTCCAAGACAGGGGTAGTCTCTAGAAACACCATATATTTT.

This clonotype was detected only once. This could be a read error, since a much larger clone is one nucleotide away. This chain connects TRBV7-6 to TRBJ2-7; D might be TRBD1 (6 bases). This CDR3 contains 15 residues. The germline gives CDR1 SGHVS, CDR2 FNYEAQ. The CDR3 coding sequence is TGTGTCAGCAGCTTCTCCCGACAGGTTGTCTACGAGCAGTACTTC. Protein product: CVSSFSRQVVYEQYF.

This clonotype has more than one count but fewer than ten. This chain joins TRBV28 and TRBJ1-2; TRBD1 might be the D (5 bases). V was shortened by 3 bases and J by 3 bases, with 8 bases between the two germline ends. The germline V gene has CDR1 MDHEN and CDR2 SYDVKM. This CDR3 is built from 13 residues. CDR3 loop: CASSLGVDYGYTF. CDR3 nucleotide sequence: TGTGCCAGCAGTTTGGGGGTCGACTATGGCTACACCTTC.

This clonotype showed up just a few times. The V gene is TRBV7-8, the J gene TRBJ2-1; D gene uncertain. Germline loops: CDR1 SGHVS, CDR2 FQNEAQ. This CDR3 region has 13 residues. V dropped 2 bases and J dropped 6 bases, with 8 bases sitting between them. CDR3 sequence (DNA): TGTGCCAGCAGCTTAACAACCGCCAATGAGCAGTTCTTC. This codes for CASSLTTANEQFF.

This clonotype was detected a few times. This rearrangement joins TRBV6-8 to TRBJ2-3; D not certain. With 0 bases removed from V and 1 base from J, the gap between germline ends came to 20 bases. Per the germline V gene, CDR1 is MNHGY and CDR2 is SAAAGT. This CDR3 comprises 19 residues. The CDR3 bases are TGTGCCAGCAGTTACTCTAGGGCTGCCCGGCCTCTCGGCACAGATACGCAGTATTTT. Amino acids: CASSYSRAARPLGTDTQYF.